This passage covers 12 T cell receptor beta chains from one sample sequenced in a study of blood T cells in healthy people across ages. A second PCR of about 6 to 11 cycles used a sample-barcoded 5' primer and a J-beta primer mix. TCRdb fed the 5' RACE reads into MiXCR, producing one record per CDR3 protein. Of more than 1,400,000 distinct CDR3 sequences detected, roughly 40% appear once; the ten largest clones hold approximately 7.9%. The sequenced sample consisted of blood. These receptors came from a woman aged 18 to 35 in good health.

This clonotype occurred many times. The chain couples TRBV14 to TRBJ1-6; D ambiguous. Trimming pared 6 bases from V and 5 bases from J, leaving 8 bases between. This CDR3 is built from 13 residues. CDR1 and CDR2 from the germline V gene are SGHDN and FVKESK. The CDR3 here is CASRMVDNSPLHF. CDR3 nucleotide sequence: TGTGCCAGCAGGATGGTAGATAATTCACCCCTCCACTTT.

Ten or more counts support this clonotype. The chain combines TRBV4-1 with TRBJ2-3, with D maybe TRBD2 (6 bases). The CDR3 loop spans 15 amino acids. Trimming cost V 0 bases and J 6 bases, with 13 bases left between them. The germline CDR1 and CDR2 sequences are MGHRA and YSYEKL. CDR3 DNA: TGCGCCAGCAGCCAAGAAGCTTCGGGGGTCGATACGCAGTATTTT. Encoded protein: CASSQEASGVDTQYF.

There are a few counts of this clonotype. The rearrangement joins TRBV4-1 to TRBJ2-7; 9 bases fit TRBD1. CDR3 length equals 16 residues. Germline values: CDR1 MGHRA, CDR2 YSYEKL. V was pared by 1 base and J by 3 bases, with 7 bases of the junction left unmatched. The CDR3 spells CASSQAPGQGGYEQYF. The DNA for the CDR3 is TGCGCCAGCAGCCAAGCCCCGGGACAGGGTGGCTACGAGCAGTACTTC.

Ten or more counts support this clonotype. V is TRBV29-1 and J is TRBJ2-7; possible D gene TRBD2, 6 bases. Germline V gene lookup returns CDR1 SQVTM and CDR2 ANQGSEA. This CDR3 contains 14 residues. Trimming shortened V by 1 base and J by 6 bases, and 16 bases separated the two germline ends. CDR3 nucleotide sequence: TGCAGCGTTGAAGGGCGGGATGGGCCGCGCGAGCAGTACTTC. Its protein product is CSVEGRDGPREQYF.

This clonotype has only a few counts. This chain uses TRBV20-1 with TRBJ1-6, with D possibly being TRBD1 (5 bases). The CDR3 totals 13 residues. The germline gives CDR1 DFQATT, CDR2 SNEGSKA (reference sequence). V dropped 3 bases and J dropped 7 bases, with 10 bases sitting between them. This CDR3 reads CSASPRENSPLHF. The DNA for the CDR3 is TGCAGTGCTAGTCCCAGGGAAAATTCACCCCTCCACTTT.

This clonotype appeared a few times. The chain joins TRBV25-1 to TRBJ2-1; 11 bases agree with TRBD1. Germline trimming cut 6 bases from V and 6 bases from J; bases unmatched to any gene: 4. This CDR3 is 14 amino acids long. Germline CDR1 and CDR2: MGHDK and SYGVNS. CDR3 sequence reads: CASSRGTGGNEQFF. For the CDR3, the DNA is TGTGCCAGCAGCAGAGGGACAGGGGGCAATGAGCAGTTCTTC. The full variable domain, rest sourced from reference TRBV25-1 and TRBJ2-1, is EADIYQTPRYLVIGTGKKITLECSQTMGHDKMYWYQQDPGMELHLIHYSYGVNSTEKGDLSSESTVSRIRTEHFPLTLESARPSHTSQYLCASSRGTGGNEQFFGPGTRLTVL.

This chain uses TRBV4-1 with TRBJ2-1, with D maybe TRBD2 (5 bases). Trimming shortened V by 1 base and J by 4 bases, and 14 bases separated the two germline ends. CDR3 length: 16 amino acids. Germline V gives CDR1 MGHRA, CDR2 YSYEKL. The CDR3 DNA sequence: TGCGCCAGCAGCCAAGCACGGGAACAAGGTTACAATGAGCAGTTCTTC. This gives the protein CASSQAREQGYNEQFF.

In DNA form, the CDR3 reads TGTGCCAGCAGTCCTCCCGGGACAGGGGCCCACGAGCAGTACTTC. This sequence encodes CASSPPGTGAHEQYF. The genes are TRBV28 and TRBJ2-7; TRBD1 agrees at 10 bases. This CDR3 contains 15 residues. The V gene end was trimmed by 5 bases and the J gene end by 5 bases; junction bases not matched to a gene: 9. Germline CDR1 and CDR2: MDHEN and SYDVKM.

This rearrangement joins TRBV20-1 to TRBJ1-2, with D unclear. The CDR3 sequence is 13 residues long. Germline V gives CDR1 DFQATT, CDR2 SNEGSKA (reference sequence). The V gene lost 6 bases and the J gene lost 3 bases, with 14 bases spanning the gap. Written as DNA, the CDR3 is TGCAGTGCCCGACCCGGGGTGGACTATGGCTACACCTTC. This encodes CSARPGVDYGYTF.

This clonotype was picked up a small number of times. The V gene is TRBV7-2, the J gene TRBJ2-3; TRBD2 aligns across 13 bases. The CDR3 has 18 residues. Germline CDR1 and CDR2: SGHTA and FQGNSA. V was pared by 4 bases and J by 2 bases, with 9 bases of the junction left unmatched. The CDR3, as DNA: TGTGCCAGCAGCTCTATGGGACTAGCGGGATCCTTCACAGATACGCAGTATTTT. Residues: CASSSMGLAGSFTDTQYF.

This clonotype was recorded a few times. The V and J genes are TRBV20-1 and TRBJ2-1, with 7 bases aligning to TRBD2. This CDR3 has 16 amino acids. The J segment lost 1 base and the V segment lost 5 bases, leaving 11 bases of the junction unmatched. Germline CDR1 is DFQATT and CDR2 is SNEGSKA (reference sequence). CDR3 nucleotides: TGCAGTGCTTGGGCAGGCGGGGGAAGGTCCTACAATGAGCAGTTCTTC. It is translated as CSAWAGGGRSYNEQFF.

V is TRBV15 and J is TRBJ2-5; 10 positions agree with TRBD2. Germline V gives CDR1 LNHNV, CDR2 YYDKDF (reference sequence). Trimming at V came to 1 base and at J to 4 bases, leaving 6 bases not matched to a gene. This CDR3 has 16 amino acids. CDR3 amino acids: CATSRVLAGESETQYF. Written as DNA, the CDR3 is TGTGCCACCAGCAGAGTGCTAGCGGGGGAATCAGAGACCCAGTACTTC.